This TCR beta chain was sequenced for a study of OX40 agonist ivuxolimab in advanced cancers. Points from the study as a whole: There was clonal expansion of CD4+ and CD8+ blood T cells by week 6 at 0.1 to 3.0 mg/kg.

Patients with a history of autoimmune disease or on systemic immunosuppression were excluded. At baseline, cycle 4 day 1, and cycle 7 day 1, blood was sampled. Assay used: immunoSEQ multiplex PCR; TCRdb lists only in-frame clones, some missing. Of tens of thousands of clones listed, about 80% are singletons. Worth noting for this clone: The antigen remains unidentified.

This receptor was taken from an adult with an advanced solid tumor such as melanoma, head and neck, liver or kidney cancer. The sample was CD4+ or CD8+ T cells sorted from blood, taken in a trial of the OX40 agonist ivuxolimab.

Written as DNA, the CDR3 is TGTGCCAGCAGCAATGGGTGGGGAGATACGCAGTATTTT. Translated, it gives CASSNGWGDTQYF. The rearrangement uses TRBV7-2 and TRBJ2-3; no definite D call. Trimming took 5 bases from V and 5 from J, leaving 11 bases between them. In germline, CDR1 is SGHTA, CDR2 FQGNSA. The CDR3 is 13 amino acids. The full variable domain, with the rest looked up from reference TRBV7-2 and TRBJ2-3, is GAGVSQSPSNKVTEKGKDVELRCDPISGHTALYWYRQSLGQGLEFLIYFQGNSAPDKSGLPSDRFSAERTGGSVSTLTIQRTQQEDSAVYLCASSNGWGDTQYFGPGTRLTVL.